The 29 T cell receptor beta chains in this list originate from one sample, sequenced in a study of OX40 agonist ivuxolimab in advanced cancers. Libraries were constructed by the immunoSEQ multiplex PCR assay. Held by TCRdb, this immuneACCESS table contains in-frame sequences only and omits some clones. Under half of the omission traces to an unresolved V gene where checked; the cause of the rest is unknown. The sample has roughly 19,000 clones on record, about 90% of them singletons. 50% to 60% of the sample is in the top ten clones. The specimen comprised CD4+ or CD8+ T cells sorted from blood, sampled in a trial of the OX40 agonist ivuxolimab. The receptor set was obtained from an adult with an advanced solid tumor such as melanoma, head and neck, liver or kidney cancer.

This clone came up once. The chain links TRBV4-1 to TRBJ2-3; 11 bases fit TRBD2. V shed 3 bases and J 2 bases; nucleotides not matched to a gene: 7. The CDR3 is 17 amino acids. Per the germline V gene, CDR1 is MGHRA and CDR2 is YSYEKL. CDR3 sequence: CASSHCLAGGLTDTQYF. CDR3 bases: TGCGCCAGCAGCCATTGCCTAGCGGGGGGCCTCACAGATACGCAGTATTTT.

The chain recombines TRBV18 with TRBJ1-1; D might be TRBD1 (5 bases). Germline V gene lookup returns CDR1 KGHSH and CDR2 LQKENI. The CDR3 is 16 residues long. Trimming left V 6 bases short and J 3 bases short, with 20 bases between. The DNA of the CDR3 is TGTGCCAGCTCCCGTATTGCCCAGGGAAATCACACTGAAGCTTTCTTT. Its protein product is CASSRIAQGNHTEAFF. Drawing the rest from reference TRBV18 and TRBJ1-1, the complete variable domain is NAGVMQNPRHLVRRRGQEARLRCSPMKGHSHVYWYRQLPEEGLKFMVYLQKENIIDESGMPKERFSAEFPKEGPSILRIQQVVRGDSAAYFCASSRIAQGNHTEAFFGQGTRLTVV.

The V and J genes are TRBV18 and TRBJ2-7; 8 nucleotides line up with TRBD1. This CDR3 is 14 amino acids long. Germline V CDR1 and CDR2: KGHSH, LQKENI. V dropped 4 bases and J dropped 4; count of bases not matched to a gene: 6. In DNA, the CDR3 is TGTGCCAGCTCACTAAGCAGGGGGCAGTACGAGCAGTACTTC. Translating gives CASSLSRGQYEQYF.

CDR3 sequence: CATSREGRNQETQYF. The DNA of the CDR3 is TGTGCCACCAGCAGAGAGGGACGGAACCAAGAGACCCAGTACTTC. J is TRBJ2-5 and V is TRBV15; D may match TRBD1 or TRBD2 (5 bases each). Germline values: CDR1 LNHNV, CDR2 YYDKDF (reference sequence). The V and J ends lost 0 bases and 0 bases respectively, with 8 bases between them. CDR3 length equals 15 residues.

The CDR3 here is CASGPRGQGSYEQYF. CDR3 DNA: TGTGCCAGTGGGCCCCGAGGACAGGGAAGCTACGAGCAGTACTTC. The chain has TRBV2 and TRBJ2-7; 8 bases match TRBD1. J gave up 3 bases and V 9 bases, and 13 bases lay outside the gene matches. Germline V gene lookup returns CDR1 SNHLY and CDR2 FYNNEI. The CDR3 spans 15 residues. The whole variable domain, remainder taken from reference TRBV2 and TRBJ2-7, is EPEVTQTPSHQVTQMGQEVILRCVPISNHLYFYWYRQILGQKVEFLVSFYNNEISEKSEIFDDQFSVERPDGSNFTLKIRSTKLEDSAMYFCASGPRGQGSYEQYFGPGTRLTVT.

The chain employs TRBV5-1 and TRBJ2-5, with 16 positions matching TRBD2. V dropped 3 bases and J dropped 2; count of bases not matched to a gene: 1. The CDR3 runs to 16 residues. The germline V gene encodes CDR1 SGHRS and CDR2 YFSETQ. CDR3 sequence: CASSSGLAGGQETQYF. The DNA of the CDR3 is TGCGCCAGCAGCTCGGGACTAGCGGGGGGGCAAGAGACCCAGTACTTC.

The chain combines TRBV30 with TRBJ1-2, with D possibly TRBD1 on 6 matching bases. Germline V CDR1 and CDR2: GTSNPN, SVGIG (reference sequence). Between the trimmed V and J ends, which lost 7 bases and 3 bases, there was a span of 9 bases. This CDR3 is 11 amino acids long. The CDR3 reads CALQGDYGYTF. CDR3 coding DNA: TGTGCCTTACAGGGTGACTATGGCTACACCTTC.

This chain uses TRBV4-1 with TRBJ2-7; D may correspond to TRBD1 or TRBD2 (5 bases each). V was clipped by 4 bases and J by 3 bases, with 10 bases between them. Germline V lookup: CDR1 MGHRA, CDR2 YSYEKL. This CDR3 region has 13 residues. CDR3 amino acids: CASSPRDGYEQYF. CDR3 DNA sequence: TGCGCCAGCAGCCCGAGGGACGGCTACGAGCAGTACTTC.

The chain links TRBV7-6 to TRBJ2-1; D perhaps matches TRBD2 (6 bases). The CDR3 length is 14 residues. V was shortened by 2 bases and J by 5 bases, with 10 bases between the two germline ends. Germline V gene lookup returns CDR1 SGHVS and CDR2 FNYEAQ. The chain's CDR3 is CASSLYGSNNEQFF. Here the CDR3 DNA reads TGTGCCAGCAGCTTATACGGGAGTAACAATGAGCAGTTCTTC. Looking up the rest from reference TRBV7-6 and TRBJ2-1 gives the full variable domain: GAGVSQSPRYKVTKRGQDVALRCDPISGHVSLYWYRQALGQGPEFLTYFNYEAQQDKSGLPNDRFSAERPEGSISTLTIQRTEQRDSAMYRCASSLYGSNNEQFFGPGTRLTVL.

V and J are TRBV5-6 and TRBJ2-4, with D perhaps being TRBD1 or TRBD2 (6 bases each). Germline CDR1 is SGHDT and CDR2 is YYEEEE. V lost 5 bases and J 3 bases, leaving 9 bases between the germline ends. The CDR3 loop spans 13 amino acids. CDR3 coding DNA: TGTGCCAGCAGGGCGGGACACAAAAACATTCAGTACTTC. This translates into CASRAGHKNIQYF. Full variable domain (rest looked up from reference TRBV5-6 and TRBJ2-4): DAGVTQSPTHLIKTRGQQVTLRCSPKSGHDTVSWYQQALGQGPQFIFQYYEEEERQRGNFPDRFSGHQFPNYSSELNVNALLLGDSALYLCASRAGHKNIQYFGAGTRLSVL.

V is TRBV6-6 and J is TRBJ2-7; D may be TRBD1 (6 bases). The CDR3 totals 12 residues. The ends were cut back, 6 bases at V and 3 bases at J, with 9 bases in the middle. Germline loops: CDR1 MNHNY, CDR2 SVGAGI (reference sequence). This CDR3 is CASRDRIYEQYF. The CDR3 coding sequence is TGTGCCAGCAGGGACAGAATCTACGAGCAGTACTTC.

This clone was seen a few times. V and J are TRBV5-4 and TRBJ1-1, with 7 bases identical to TRBD1. CDR1 and CDR2 from the germline V gene are SGHNT and YYREEE (reference sequence). Trimming cost V 5 bases and J 2 bases; bases outside gene matches: 9. CDR3 length: 15 residues. The CDR3 sequence is CASRGGGAGNTEAFF. CDR3 in DNA: TGTGCCAGCAGGGGAGGGGGCGCGGGAAACACTGAAGCTTTCTTT.

This clone is medium-sized. The chain employs TRBV6-5 and TRBJ1-1; weak D call: TRBD1 (5 bases). Germline CDR1 reads MNHEY; CDR2 reads SVGAGI. Deletions cut 2 bases from V and 6 bases from J, with 7 bases between. This CDR3 has 12 amino acids. CDR3 sequence: CASSYRGAEAFF. The CDR3 region has the DNA TGTGCCAGCAGTTACAGAGGGGCTGAAGCTTTCTTT.

J is TRBJ1-6 and V is TRBV19, with D uncertain. The CDR3 spans 15 residues. The V gene's germline CDR1 is LNHDA and CDR2 SQIVND (reference sequence). The germline V and J ends were trimmed by 3 bases and 4 bases, with 10 bases remaining between them. The CDR3 loop is CASSIGVGYNSPLHF. As DNA, the CDR3 is TGTGCCAGTAGTATCGGGGTGGGTTATAATTCACCCCTCCACTTT.

The chain joins TRBV19 to TRBJ1-5; D call uncertain. CDR1 LNHDA and CDR2 SQIVND come from the germline V gene (reference sequence). The CDR3 runs to 15 residues. The V gene lost 7 bases and the J gene lost 7 bases, with 20 bases spanning the gap. The CDR3 nucleotides read TGTGCCAGTACCCCCTCCAGCTACACCGGACAGCCCCAGCATTTT. Translating it yields CASTPSSYTGQPQHF.

The chain links TRBV27 to TRBJ2-5; weak D call: TRBD1 (5 bases). Trimming stripped 6 bases from V and 2 bases from J, with 16 bases between. CDR1 is MNHEY, CDR2 SMNVEV, per germline (reference sequence). CDR3 length equals 15 residues. The CDR3 DNA follows: TGTGCCAGCAGCCGAAAGGGGCGACATCAAGAGACCCAGTACTTC. Its translation is CASSRKGRHQETQYF.

The V gene is TRBV6-6, the J gene TRBJ2-7; tentatively, D is TRBD1 (6 bases). V dropped 7 bases and J dropped 1 base, with 14 bases sitting between them. CDR3 length equals 14 residues. The V gene's germline CDR1 is MNHNY and CDR2 SVGAGI (reference sequence). This chain's CDR3 is CASNAGQLSYEQYF. The CDR3 DNA sequence: TGTGCCAGCAACGCCGGACAGTTATCCTACGAGCAGTACTTC.

The rearrangement links TRBV7-9 to TRBJ2-5; 11 nucleotides align to TRBD2. J was trimmed by 1 base and V by 5 bases; bases with no gene match: 9. Per germline, CDR1 SEHNR and CDR2 FQNEAQ (reference sequence). This CDR3 spans 17 amino acids. CDR3 amino acids: CASSKFGTSGAQETQYF. CDR3 DNA sequence: TGTGCCAGCAGCAAATTCGGGACTAGCGGCGCCCAAGAGACCCAGTACTTC.

The gene calls are TRBV5-3 and TRBJ1-3; a weak D match, TRBD1 (6 bases). TRBV5-3 is identified as an open reading frame with a role that is uncertain. This CDR3 comprises 15 residues. The V gene lost 5 bases and the J gene lost 0 bases, with 12 bases spanning the gap. The CDR3 DNA follows: TGTGCCAGAAGACTCGGGACAAGCTCTGGAAACACCATATATTTT. It encodes CARRLGTSSGNTIYF.

The chain couples TRBV5-1 to TRBJ2-1; no reliable D call. Germline V gene sequence: CDR1 SGHRS, CDR2 YFSETQ. The CDR3 has 13 amino acids. The V gene lost 0 bases and the J gene lost 10 bases, with 11 bases spanning the gap. The DNA of the CDR3 is TGCGCCAGCAGCTTGGCCATTGGCGACGAGCAGTTCTTC. Translated, it gives CASSLAIGDEQFF. Using reference TRBV5-1 and TRBJ2-1 for the parts outside the CDR3, the full variable domain is KAGVTQTPRYLIKTRGQQVTLSCSPISGHRSVSWYQQTPGQGLQFLFEYFSETQRNKGNFPGRFSGRQFSNSRSEMNVSTLELGDSALYLCASSLAIGDEQFFGPGTRLTVL.

The chain has TRBV4-1 and TRBJ2-5; tentatively, D is TRBD2 (7 bases). Germline assignment: CDR1 MGHRA and CDR2 YSYEKL. The CDR3 spans 15 residues. Deletions cut 8 bases from V and 4 bases from J, with 20 bases between. The CDR3 bases are TGCGCCAGCTGCGCCCGAGGGGGGGCGGCAGAGACCCAGTACTTC. As protein: CASCARGGAAETQYF.

This rearrangement joins TRBV5-6 to TRBJ1-4, with unresolved D. The V and J ends lost 3 bases and 10 bases respectively, with 16 bases between them. Looked up from germline, CDR1 is SGHDT and CDR2 is YYEEEE. The CDR3 runs to 14 residues. The CDR3 nucleotides are TGTGCCAGCAGCTGGGGAGAGAGTGGTGGAAAACTGTTTTTT. Translation: CASSWGESGGKLFF.

The V gene is TRBV15, the J gene TRBJ2-5; 12 bases agree with TRBD2. The CDR3 loop spans 15 amino acids. Trimming at V came to 5 bases and at J to 5 bases, leaving 6 bases not matched to a gene. Looked up from germline, CDR1 is LNHNV and CDR2 is YYDKDF (reference sequence). CDR3 DNA sequence: TGTGCCACCAGCCGACGGACTAGCGGGGATGAGACCCAGTACTTC. This sequence encodes CATSRRTSGDETQYF.

The chain has TRBV30 and TRBJ2-1, with D possibly TRBD1 on 5 matching bases. Per the germline V gene, CDR1 is GTSNPN and CDR2 is SVGIG (reference sequence). The CDR3 runs 14 residues. V lost 4 bases and J 7 bases, leaving 17 bases between the germline ends. CDR3 coding DNA: TGTGCCTGGACGCCGGCAGGGTTCATGAATGAGCAGTTCTTC. Protein product: CAWTPAGFMNEQFF.

V and J are TRBV7-8 and TRBJ2-7; D may be TRBD2 (5 bases). The germline V gene has CDR1 SGHVS and CDR2 FQNEAQ. There are 14 residues in the CDR3. V dropped 1 base and J dropped 0 bases, with 7 bases sitting between them. The CDR3 sequence is CASSLGGHSYEQYF. CDR3 coding DNA: TGTGCCAGCAGCTTAGGCGGGCACTCCTACGAGCAGTACTTC.

V is TRBV29-1 and J is TRBJ1-2; D uncertain. The germline gives CDR1 SQVTM, CDR2 ANQGSEA. The germline V and J ends were trimmed by 5 bases and 5 bases, with 12 bases remaining between them. This CDR3 is built from 12 residues. CDR3 sequence (DNA): TGCAGCGTTTACGGGGTGGAATATGGCTACACCTTC. This translates into CSVYGVEYGYTF.

This rearrangement joins TRBV7-8 to TRBJ1-1; D possibly corresponds to TRBD1 (5 bases). The CDR3 sequence is 14 residues long. Trimming took off 1 base at V and 1 base at J, with 7 bases between the two ends. CDR1 is SGHVS and CDR2 is FQNEAQ in the germline V gene. CDR3 amino acids: CASSLGQGNTEAFF. The CDR3 coding sequence is TGTGCCAGCAGCTTAGGGCAGGGGAACACTGAAGCTTTCTTT.

The rearrangement uses TRBV7-9 and TRBJ1-5; no reliable D call. Germline loops: CDR1 SEHNR, CDR2 FQNEAQ (reference sequence). The CDR3 covers 12 residues. The V end was cut by 1 base, the J end by 5 bases, with 3 bases between. CDR3 DNA sequence: TGTGCCAGCAGCTTAGGAGATCAGCCCCAGCATTTT. Amino acid sequence: CASSLGDQPQHF.

This clone came up once. The V call is TRBV4-1, the J call TRBJ2-3, with 7 bases matching TRBD2. Trimming took 0 bases from V and 1 from J; bases not matched to a gene: 4. This CDR3 region has 16 residues. CDR1 is MGHRA and CDR2 is YSYEKL in the germline V gene. The CDR3 coding sequence is TGCGCCAGCAGCCAAGAATCCAGCGGGGGCACAGATACGCAGTATTTT. It translates to CASSQESSGGTDTQYF.